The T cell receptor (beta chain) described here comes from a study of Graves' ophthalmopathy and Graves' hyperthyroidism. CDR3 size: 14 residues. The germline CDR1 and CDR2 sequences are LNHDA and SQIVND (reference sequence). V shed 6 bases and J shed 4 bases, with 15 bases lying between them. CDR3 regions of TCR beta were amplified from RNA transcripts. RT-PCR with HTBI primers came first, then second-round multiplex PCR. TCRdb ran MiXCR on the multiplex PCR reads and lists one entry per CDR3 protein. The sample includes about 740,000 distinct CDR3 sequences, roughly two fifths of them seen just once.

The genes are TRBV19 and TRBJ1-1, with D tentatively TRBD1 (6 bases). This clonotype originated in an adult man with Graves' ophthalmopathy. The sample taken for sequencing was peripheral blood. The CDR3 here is CASRDIGQSTEAFF. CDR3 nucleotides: TGTGCCAGTAGGGACATCGGACAGAGCACTGAAGCTTTCTTT.